These 32 T cell receptor beta chains share one sample of origin, sequenced in a study of shared clonotypes between healthy human individuals. Cells designated naive CD8 were CD45RO-negative and were positively selected for CCR7, with terminally differentiated effector memory CD45RA+ cells excluded. Sequencing was performed with immunoSEQ multiplex PCR; in TCRdb, only in-frame clones are kept and a portion is missing. This sample has hundreds of thousands of clones, with 95% to 98% found just once. Sequencing input: naive CD8+ T cells sorted from blood. The source is a young man in good health.

This clone has a single count. This rearrangement joins TRBV18 to TRBJ2-7; TRBD1 aligns across 8 bases. Germline loops: CDR1 KGHSH, CDR2 LQKENI. CDR3 length: 16 residues. V gave up 3 bases and J gave up 3 bases; unmatched junction bases: 10. CDR3 coding DNA: TGTGCCAGCTCACCTGGACAGGGCCATGAATTCTACGAGCAGTACTTC. It encodes CASSPGQGHEFYEQYF. The whole variable domain, filled in from reference TRBV18 and TRBJ2-7, reads NAGVMQNPRHLVRRRGQEARLRCSPMKGHSHVYWYRQLPEEGLKFMVYLQKENIIDESGMPKERFSAEFPKEGPSILRIQQVVRGDSAAYFCASSPGQGHEFYEQYFGPGTRLTVT.

This clone was counted once. The chain employs TRBV5-4 and TRBJ1-2; 7 bases line up with TRBD1. The CDR3 has 16 residues. CDR1 SGHNT and CDR2 YYREEE come from the germline V gene (reference sequence). Trimming at V came to 3 bases and at J to 4 bases, leaving 12 bases not matched to a gene. CDR3 nucleotides: TGTGCCAGCAGCTCAAGCTTAGACAGGGCTGGCTATGGCTACACCTTC. It codes for CASSSSLDRAGYGYTF.

This rearrangement joins TRBV6-1 to TRBJ1-1, with unresolved D. The germline V and J ends were trimmed by 1 base and 1 base, with 16 bases remaining between them. The CDR3 is 17 amino acids. Germline CDR1 MNHNS, CDR2 SASEGT. The CDR3 loop reads CASSEEMVVGWNTEAFF. The CDR3 bases are TGTGCCAGCAGTGAAGAGATGGTAGTGGGGTGGAACACTGAAGCTTTCTTT.

Written as DNA, the CDR3 is TGCGCCAGCAGCTTGGGCCCTCTGGCTGATACGCAGTATTTT. It specifies CASSLGPLADTQYF. This rearrangement joins TRBV5-1 to TRBJ2-3; no firm D call. V dropped 0 bases and J dropped 6 bases, with 11 bases sitting between them. The CDR3 covers 14 residues. Germline loops: CDR1 SGHRS, CDR2 YFSETQ.

The genes are TRBV14 and TRBJ1-4; TRBD1 is a possible D gene (5 bases). The CDR3 spans 14 residues. The V and J ends lost 4 bases and 10 bases respectively, with 16 bases between them. Germline CDR1 and CDR2: SGHDN and FVKESK. The CDR3, as DNA: TGTGCCAGCAGCCCCCGGGACCCAGCGGGAAAACTGTTTTTT. Amino acid sequence: CASSPRDPAGKLFF.

This clone was counted once. The chain combines TRBV29-1 with TRBJ1-5, with 7 bases aligning to TRBD1. There are 13 residues in the CDR3. CDR1 SQVTM and CDR2 ANQGSEA come from the germline V gene. The CDR3 coding sequence is TGCAGTGCCCTAGGGACAGACAATCAGCCCCAGCATTTT. It is translated as CSALGTDNQPQHF.

The genes are TRBV18 and TRBJ2-2, with D perhaps given as TRBD1 or TRBD2 (6 bases each). The CDR3 covers 15 residues. The germline CDR1 and CDR2 sequences are KGHSH and LQKENI. The ends were cut back, 2 bases at V and 6 bases at J, with 13 bases in the middle. The CDR3 nucleotides read TGTGCCAGCTCACCAGCAGGGGAGGTTCCCGGGGAGCTGTTTTTT. As protein: CASSPAGEVPGELFF.

The V and J genes are TRBV7-9 and TRBJ2-7; D is perhaps TRBD2 (5 bases). The CDR3 length is 16 residues. From germline, CDR1 is SEHNR and CDR2 FQNEAQ (reference sequence). V lost 0 bases to trimming and J lost 2 bases, with 14 bases between them. The CDR3 DNA sequence: TGTGCCAGCAGCTTAGCGAGGGCGGGCAGTGCCTACGAGCAGTACTTC. Translated: CASSLARAGSAYEQYF.

V is TRBV7-5 and J is TRBJ2-7; the table's D gene call, TRBD2, was not cross checked with the DNA. TRBV7-5 is reported as a pseudogene. The CDR3 totals 14 residues. The CDR3 spells CVRSFGCGGYEQYF. In DNA, the CDR3 is TGTGTCAGAAGCTTCGGATGCGGGGGCTACGAGCAGTACTTC.

The chain combines TRBV9 with TRBJ2-1; tentatively, D is TRBD1 (5 bases). The V end lost 4 bases, the J end lost 5 bases, and 7 bases lay between the germline ends. The CDR3 sequence is 12 residues long. The germline V gene has CDR1 SGDLS and CDR2 YYNGEE. Written as DNA, the CDR3 is TGTGCCAGCAGCTTGACAGACAATGAGCAGTTCTTC. Translation: CASSLTDNEQFF.

V is TRBV7-6 and J is TRBJ2-1; 9 bases fit TRBD1. CDR3 size: 16 residues. The germline V gene has CDR1 SGHVS and CDR2 FNYEAQ. The V segment lost 5 bases and the J segment 3 bases; nucleotides outside the gene matches: 8. Here the CDR3 reads CASSRTWTGVYNEQFF. CDR3 sequence (DNA): TGTGCCAGCAGCCGGACCTGGACAGGGGTCTACAATGAGCAGTTCTTC.

The chain carries TRBV27 and TRBJ1-4; TRBD1 might be the D (6 bases). The length of the CDR3 is 15 residues. CDR1 is MNHEY, CDR2 SMNVEV, per germline (reference sequence). Trimming shortened V by 5 bases and J by 5 bases, and 15 bases separated the two germline ends. CDR3 nucleotide sequence: TGTGCCAGCAGTGTAGGCAGGGGCACAAATGAAAAACTGTTTTTT. Amino acids: CASSVGRGTNEKLFF.

V and J are TRBV13 and TRBJ2-7, with 9 bases identical to TRBD1. The CDR3 runs to 15 residues. The V and J ends lost 5 bases and 6 bases, in that order; junction bases with no gene match: 11. Germline V CDR1 and CDR2: PRHDT, FYEKMQ (reference sequence). In DNA form, the CDR3 reads TGTGCCAGCAGCGCCGACGGGACAGGGACTTTCGAGCAGTACTTC. Translated, it gives CASSADGTGTFEQYF.

The chain links TRBV27 to TRBJ2-3; no firm D call. The ends were cut back, 8 bases at V and 4 bases at J, with 16 bases in the middle. CDR1 is MNHEY and CDR2 is SMNVEV in the germline V gene (reference sequence). The CDR3 is 14 amino acids. The CDR3 DNA reads as TGTGCCAGCCTGAAAGGGCTGGGCGCAGATACGCAGTATTTT. Translated, it gives CASLKGLGADTQYF.

Comment on this clone: The same CDR3 also results from other DNA sequences found in this sample. The V and J genes are TRBV14 and TRBJ1-1; 8 bases are shared with TRBD1. This CDR3 spans 13 amino acids. Germline CDR1 is SGHDN and CDR2 is FVKESK. The junction had 0 bases not matched to a gene; V was cut back by 2 bases and J by 4 bases. In DNA form, the CDR3 reads TGTGCCAGCAGCCAAACAGGGGGCACTGAAGCTTTCTTT. Its translation is CASSQTGGTEAFF.

The genes are TRBV28 and TRBJ2-3; no clear D gene. The CDR3 runs 14 residues. Looked up from germline, CDR1 is MDHEN and CDR2 is SYDVKM. The germline V and J ends were trimmed by 5 bases and 1 base, with 10 bases remaining between them. CDR3 nucleotides: TGTGCCAGCAGTACGACGTTCGGCACAGATACGCAGTATTTT. Its translation is CASSTTFGTDTQYF.

The rearrangement links TRBV18 to TRBJ2-1; 11 bases agree with TRBD2. V shed 3 bases and J 6 bases; nucleotides not matched to a gene: 4. Germline assignment: CDR1 KGHSH and CDR2 LQKENI. The CDR3 totals 15 residues. CDR3 DNA sequence: TGTGCCAGCTCACCGACTAGCGGGATAGTCAATGAGCAGTTCTTC. Translated, it gives CASSPTSGIVNEQFF.

This chain connects TRBV7-9 to TRBJ2-1; 12 bases are a match to TRBD2. Per germline, CDR1 SEHNR and CDR2 FQNEAQ (reference sequence). Unmatched junction bases numbered 5, after V lost 5 bases and J lost 3 bases. This CDR3 contains 16 residues. CDR3 DNA: TGTGCCAGCAGCCCCAGACTAGCGGGGGTCTACAATGAGCAGTTCTTC. It is translated as CASSPRLAGVYNEQFF.

The CDR3 nucleotides are TGTGCCTGGTCAGAGGGACAGGGGGTGTGGGGGCCCCAGCATTTT. It encodes CAWSEGQGVWGPQHF. The chain joins TRBV30 to TRBJ1-5; 11 bases agree with TRBD1. Per germline, CDR1 GTSNPN and CDR2 SVGIG (reference sequence). This CDR3 has 15 residues. V lost 5 bases and J lost 9; bases outside the gene matches: 12.

V is TRBV30 and J is TRBJ1-2; D call uncertain. The CDR3 contains 12 residues. The germline V and J ends were trimmed by 0 bases and 8 bases, with 10 bases remaining between them. Germline CDR1 is GTSNPN and CDR2 is SVGIG (reference sequence). The CDR3 nucleotides read TGTGCCTGGAGTGTAACGGTGATAGGCTACACCTTC. This gives the protein CAWSVTVIGYTF.

The chain employs TRBV11-2 and TRBJ1-1; D gene uncertain. From germline, CDR1 is SGHAT and CDR2 FQNNGV. The length of the CDR3 is 15 residues. V was clipped by 2 bases and J by 1 base, with 11 bases between them. The CDR3 nucleotides are TGTGCCAGCAGCTTATCTCCTGCCGGGAACACTGAAGCTTTCTTT. Translating gives CASSLSPAGNTEAFF.

The rearrangement links TRBV29-1 to TRBJ2-3; D ambiguous. The CDR3 extends over 13 amino acids. Germline-derived CDR1 and CDR2 are SQVTM and ANQGSEA. V was pared by 6 bases and J by 0 bases, with 10 bases between. The CDR3 DNA reads TGCAGCGTATACGGGCAAAGCACAGATACGCAGTATTTT. Encoded protein: CSVYGQSTDTQYF.

V usage is TRBV27 and J usage is TRBJ2-7; D not resolved. The CDR3 extends over 13 amino acids. Per the germline V gene, CDR1 is MNHEY and CDR2 is SMNVEV (reference sequence). Trimming removed 2 bases from V and 3 bases from J, with 8 bases in between. The DNA for the CDR3 is TGTGCCAGCAGTTTAGCCCCAGACTACGAGCAGTACTTC. Protein product: CASSLAPDYEQYF.

This chain's CDR3 is CASSSDVTDTQYF. The CDR3 bases are TGTGCCAGCAGTTCCGATGTCACAGATACGCAGTATTTT. The chain combines TRBV27 with TRBJ2-3; D uncertain. Germline V gives CDR1 MNHEY, CDR2 SMNVEV (reference sequence). V gave up 4 bases and J gave up 2 bases, with 7 bases separating them. This CDR3 contains 13 residues.

The rearrangement joins TRBV19 to TRBJ2-1; TRBD2 matches at 10 bases. V lost 5 bases, J lost 4 bases, and 8 bases stayed unmatched. Germline lookup yields CDR1 LNHDA and CDR2 SQIVND (reference sequence). The CDR3 contains 16 residues. CDR3 nucleotide sequence: TGTGCCAGTAGTCACCTAGCGGGAGCTTTGTACAATGAGCAGTTCTTC. Protein sequence: CASSHLAGALYNEQFF.

This chain joins TRBV5-6 and TRBJ2-3; no reliable D call. The CDR3 loop spans 16 amino acids. Germline CDR1 and CDR2: SGHDT and YYEEEE. With 3 bases removed from V and 1 base from J, the gap between germline ends came to 15 bases. The CDR3 DNA sequence: TGTGCCAGCAGCTGGTACCATAGGGTAGGCACAGATACGCAGTATTTT. Translated, it gives CASSWYHRVGTDTQYF.

The V call is TRBV7-8, the J call TRBJ2-2; tentatively, D is TRBD1 (5 bases). Trimming pared 2 bases from V and 0 bases from J, leaving 10 bases between. CDR3 length: 16 residues. CDR1 and CDR2 from the germline V gene are SGHVS and FQNEAQ. The CDR3 here is CASSLTQGTNTGELFF. CDR3 coding DNA: TGTGCCAGCAGCTTAACGCAGGGAACGAACACCGGGGAGCTGTTTTTT.

The J gene is TRBJ2-5, the V gene TRBV15; D is possibly TRBD1 (6 bases). V was cut by 4 bases and J by 5 bases, with 14 bases left in between. There are 14 residues in the CDR3. Per germline, CDR1 LNHNV and CDR2 YYDKDF (reference sequence). CDR3: CATSTNTGFETQYF. CDR3 coding DNA: TGTGCCACCAGCACCAACACAGGGTTTGAGACCCAGTACTTC.

The J gene is TRBJ2-7, the V gene TRBV29-1, with D possibly TRBD1 on 6 matching bases. CDR1 and CDR2 (germline): SQVTM, ANQGSEA. The length of the CDR3 is 12 residues. V lost 7 bases and J 2 bases, leaving 12 bases between the germline ends. The DNA for the CDR3 is TGCAGCGGAGTACAGGGCCCCTACGAGCAGTACTTC. As protein: CSGVQGPYEQYF.

This chain's CDR3 is CASSLALDSSTDTQYF. The CDR3 nucleotides are TGTGCCAGCAGCTTGGCCCTGGACAGCTCCACAGATACGCAGTATTTT. The chain combines TRBV7-2 with TRBJ2-3; tentatively, D is TRBD1 (6 bases). Germline lookup yields CDR1 SGHTA and CDR2 FQGNSA. This CDR3 region has 16 residues. The V and J ends lost 3 bases and 2 bases respectively, with 15 bases between them.

V usage is TRBV7-9 and J usage is TRBJ2-7; 11 bases align to TRBD2. The J segment lost 2 bases and the V segment lost 5 bases, leaving 5 bases of the junction unmatched. Germline V gene sequence: CDR1 SEHNR, CDR2 FQNEAQ (reference sequence). The CDR3 totals 15 residues. The CDR3 protein is CASSKRLAGTYEQYF. The CDR3 bases are TGTGCCAGCAGCAAACGACTAGCGGGGACCTACGAGCAGTACTTC.

V and J are TRBV9 and TRBJ1-4; D unclear. The CDR3 totals 16 residues. CDR1 and CDR2 (germline): SGDLS, YYNGEE. V dropped 0 bases and J dropped 0 bases, with 9 bases sitting between them. The CDR3 DNA follows: TGTGCCAGCAGCGTAGCTGGAGGGACAACTAATGAAAAACTGTTTTTT. Amino acids: CASSVAGGTTNEKLFF.